Sequencing of this T cell receptor beta chain was carried out in a study of cytomegalovirus exposure and HLA in healthy donors. Turning to the study itself: It was reported in a later analysis that the same platform had been used for the roughly 130 validation repertoires as for the roughly 650 first-cohort repertoires.

Notes on this clone: Its specificity is unknown.

J was trimmed by 5 bases and V by 1 base; bases with no gene match: 6. The CDR3 runs to 15 residues. Germline loops: CDR1 SEHNR, CDR2 FQNEAQ (reference sequence). General study points: Three chains linked to CMV were shown in vitro to be specific for CMV antigens. According to a later analysis, TCR clusters from the first cohort tended to co-occur in the 90 to 150 validation repertoires.

The donors were in the roughly 130-subject validation cohort, distinct from the 666-subject first cohort. Sequencing used immunoSEQ multiplex PCR; TCRdb keeps in-frame clones, though not all of them. Of some 90,000 clones listed, roughly 97% are singletons. Sequenced input: PBMCs. The rearrangement uses TRBV7-9 and TRBJ1-1; 8 positions match TRBD1. The receptor's source is a young man in good health and CMV-seronegative. The CDR3 here is CASSLEGQVWTEAFF. Here the CDR3 DNA reads TGTGCCAGCAGCTTAGAGGGACAGGTGTGGACTGAAGCTTTCTTT. Supplemented by reference TRBV7-9 and TRBJ1-1, the full variable domain reads DTGVSQNPRHKITKRGQNVTFRCDPISEHNRLYWYRQTLGQGPEFLTYFQNEAQLEKSRLLSDRFSAERPKGSFSTLEIQRTEQGDSAMYLCASSLEGQVWTEAFFGQGTRLTVV.